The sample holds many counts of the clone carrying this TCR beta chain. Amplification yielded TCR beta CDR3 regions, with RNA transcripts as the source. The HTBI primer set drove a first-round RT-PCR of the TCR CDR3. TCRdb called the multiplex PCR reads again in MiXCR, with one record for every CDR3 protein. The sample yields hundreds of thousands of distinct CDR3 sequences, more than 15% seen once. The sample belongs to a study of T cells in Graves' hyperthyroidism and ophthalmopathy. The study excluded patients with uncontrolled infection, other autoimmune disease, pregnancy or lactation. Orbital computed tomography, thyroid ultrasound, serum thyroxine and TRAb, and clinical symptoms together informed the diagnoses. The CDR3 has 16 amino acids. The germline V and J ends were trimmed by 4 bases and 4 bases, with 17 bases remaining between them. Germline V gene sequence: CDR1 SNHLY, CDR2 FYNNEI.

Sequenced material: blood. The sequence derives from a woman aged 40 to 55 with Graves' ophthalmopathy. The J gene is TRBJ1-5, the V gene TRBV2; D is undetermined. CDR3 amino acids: CASSGPLEGWNQPQHF. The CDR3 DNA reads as TGTGCCAGCAGTGGCCCCCTGGAGGGATGGAATCAGCCCCAGCATTTT.